These T cell receptor beta chains were read from a single sample in a study of blood T cells in healthy people across ages. TCRdb processed the 5' RACE reads anew with MiXCR; each CDR3 protein has one entry. The sample has some 1.8 million distinct CDR3 sequences; roughly 43% are singletons. Input material: blood. These receptors were obtained from a human donor in good health. Each CDR3 is given with its conserved first and last residue. D genes are given only for firm matches. The size field is filled for only some rows; it gives once, few, many or a size class.

clone size,J gene,D gene,V gene,CDR3 DNA,CDR3 protein
-,TRBJ2-7,-,TRBV7-9,TGTGCCAGCAGCTTAAACGGTGTCGGGGAAGAGCAGTACTTC,CASSLNGVGEEQYF
-,TRBJ2-7,-,TRBV6-1,TGTGCCAGCACTGTAGTCGGGTACGAGCAGTACTTC,CASTVVGYEQYF
few,TRBJ1-1,-,TRBV6-6,TGTGCCAGCAGTGGAGAGGATGAAGCTTTCTTT,CASSGEDEAFF
few,TRBJ2-7,TRBD2,TRBV7-2,TGTGCCAGCAGCTTAGGGGGACTACTTCTTTACGAGCAGTACTTC,CASSLGGLLLYEQYF
-,TRBJ1-2,-,TRBV3-1,TGTGTCAGCAGCCAAGATATCGAGGGCAGGGAAAATGGCTACACCTTC,CVSSQDIEGRENGYTF
-,TRBJ1-5,-,TRBV6-2/TRBV6-3,TGTGCCAGCAGATCCCGAGGGGGGAGGGTGGCCAATCAGCCCCAGCATTTT,CASRSRGGRVANQPQHF
-,TRBJ2-1,-,TRBV2,TGTGCCAGCGGGCCGGGTATTTCCTACAATGAGCAGTTCTTC,CASGPGISYNEQFF
few,TRBJ2-7,TRBD2,TRBV7-2,TGTGCCAGCAGCTCCCCCCCAGGACTAGCGGAAGGCTACGAGCAGTACTTC,CASSSPPGLAEGYEQYF
-,TRBJ1-2,-,TRBV6-1,TGTGCCTGCAGTGAGGTTTTGGATTCCTATGGCTACACCTTC,CACSEVLDSYGYTF
-,TRBJ1-2,TRBD1,TRBV4-3,TGCGCCAGCAGCCCGCGGGACAGTGGACGCTATGGCTACACCTTC,CASSPRDSGRYGYTF
-,TRBJ2-7,TRBD1,TRBV6-6,TGTGCCAGCAGCCGCCTTGCGACAGGGGGCGAGCAGTACTTC,CASSRLATGGEQYF
-,TRBJ1-1,-,TRBV28,TGTGCCAGCAAGGGCCGTCAAACATTGAACACTGAAGCTTTCTTT,CASKGRQTLNTEAFF
few,TRBJ2-2,TRBD1,TRBV7-2,TGTGCCGGCAGCTTAAGTTATGGACAGGGGAACACCGGGGAGCTGTTTTTT,CAGSLSYGQGNTGELFF
-,TRBJ1-2,-,TRBV5-1,TGCGCCAGCAGCTTCAGTGGGGGGGCCGACTATGGCTACACCTTC,CASSFSGGADYGYTF
-,TRBJ2-5,-,TRBV6-6,TGTGCCTCGGGGGTAGGACAGACCCAGTACTTC,CASGVGQTQYF
-,TRBJ2-7,-,TRBV6-5,TGCGCCAGCAGCCCTGCCGGGACTTTTTCCTACGAGCAGTACTTC,CASSPAGTFSYEQYF
few,TRBJ1-2,-,TRBV7-9,TGTGCCAGCAGCATTAGTGGCAGGCAGTCTTATGGCTACACCTTC,CASSISGRQSYGYTF
-,TRBJ2-3,-,TRBV6-4,TGTGCCAGCAGCCGACTCCTGGGCACAGATACGCAGTATTTT,CASSRLLGTDTQYF
-,TRBJ1-5,-,TRBV7-9,TGTGCCAGCAGCCCTGCGGGCGGGCATCAGCCCCAGCATTTT,CASSPAGGHQPQHF
few,TRBJ2-4,TRBD1,TRBV9,TGTGCCAGCAGCGTAGCATTCGGACAGGCGAAGTACTTC,CASSVAFGQAKYF
-,TRBJ2-2,-,TRBV5-1,TGCGCCAGCTTCTCTGGACCTCCGAACACCGGGGAGCTGTTTTTT,CASFSGPPNTGELFF
few,TRBJ2-3,-,TRBV6-5,TGTGCCAGCGGCTTGGGACCACCCAGCACAGATACGCAGTATTTT,CASGLGPPSTDTQYF
few,TRBJ2-3,-,TRBV28,TGTGCCTGCCCCCCCAAGGCGGGGAACACAGATACGCAGTATTTT,CACPPKAGNTDTQYF
-,TRBJ2-1,-,TRBV2,TGTGCCAGCAGTGACTCGGGACATGGATACAATGAGCAGTTCTTC,CASSDSGHGYNEQFF
-,TRBJ2-1,TRBD2,TRBV2,TGTGCCAAGCGGGGGGGGGACAATGAGCAGTTCTTC,CAKRGGDNEQFF
-,TRBJ2-3,TRBD2,TRBV20-1,TGCAGTGCTAGAGGAGGGGCGGGGGGGAAGGATACGCAGTATTTT,CSARGGAGGKDTQYF
-,TRBJ2-7,-,TRBV3-1,TGTGCCAGCAGCCATTTCTCCTACGAGCAGTACTTC,CASSHFSYEQYF
many,TRBJ2-5,-,TRBV29-1,TGCAGCGTTGAGAGGCTAGGGGGGGAGACCCAGTACTTC,CSVERLGGETQYF
once,TRBJ2-2,TRBD1,TRBV20-1,TGCAGTGCTAGAGAACCGCACAGGGGGGAGACCGGGGAGCTGTTTTTT,CSAREPHRGETGELFF
few,TRBJ2-1,TRBD2,TRBV11-2,TGTGCCAGCAGCTCACCCCAGCGGGGGGGCCATTCCTACAATGAGCAGTTCTTC,CASSSPQRGGHSYNEQFF
many,TRBJ2-1,-,TRBV3-1,TGTGCCAGCAGCCAAGGCTGGGGGCTCAGGTACAATGAGCAGTTCTTC,CASSQGWGLRYNEQFF
-,TRBJ2-1,-,TRBV7-2,TGTGCCAGCAGCGTAATGACAGCAAACAGTGAGCAGTTCTTC,CASSVMTANSEQFF
many,TRBJ2-4,-,TRBV7-2,TGTGCCAGCAGCTACCCCGGGACGTCGGAGGGAAACATTCAGTACTTC,CASSYPGTSEGNIQYF
few,TRBJ2-7,TRBD1,TRBV2,TGTGCCAGCAGTGAAGCTACACCGGGACAGCTAAGTTTTTTCTACGAGCAGTACTTC,CASSEATPGQLSFFYEQYF
-,TRBJ1-5,TRBD1,TRBV12-3/TRBV12-4,TGTGCCAGCAGCTGGAGACAGGGGGATCAGCCCCAGCATTTT,CASSWRQGDQPQHF
many,TRBJ2-7,TRBD1,TRBV6-2/TRBV6-3,TGTGCCAGCAGTTTTACAGGGGACGAGCAGTACTTC,CASSFTGDEQYF
-,TRBJ1-1,-,TRBV4-1,TGCGCCAGCAGCCAAGCCGCCCAGGGGTACACTGAAGCTTTCTTT,CASSQAAQGYTEAFF
-,TRBJ1-2,-,TRBV6-5,TGTGCCAGCAGTTGGACCGTGGCGAGTGGCTACACCTTC,CASSWTVASGYTF
few,TRBJ1-2,TRBD1,TRBV20-1,TGCAGTGCTAAGGCCGGGACAGGAGCGACTAACTATGGCTACACCTTC,CSAKAGTGATNYGYTF
-,TRBJ2-7,TRBD2,TRBV9,TGTGCCAGCAGCGTCACTAGCGGGGGGCGTTACGAGCAGTACTTC,CASSVTSGGRYEQYF
few,TRBJ1-4,-,TRBV28,TGTGCCAGCAGGCCAGGGACTAATGAAAAACTGTTTTTT,CASRPGTNEKLFF
-,TRBJ2-3,-,TRBV4-2,TGTGCCAGCAGCCAAGTGGCAGCGGCCTCCACAGGTGCGCAGTATTTT,CASSQVAAASTGAQYF